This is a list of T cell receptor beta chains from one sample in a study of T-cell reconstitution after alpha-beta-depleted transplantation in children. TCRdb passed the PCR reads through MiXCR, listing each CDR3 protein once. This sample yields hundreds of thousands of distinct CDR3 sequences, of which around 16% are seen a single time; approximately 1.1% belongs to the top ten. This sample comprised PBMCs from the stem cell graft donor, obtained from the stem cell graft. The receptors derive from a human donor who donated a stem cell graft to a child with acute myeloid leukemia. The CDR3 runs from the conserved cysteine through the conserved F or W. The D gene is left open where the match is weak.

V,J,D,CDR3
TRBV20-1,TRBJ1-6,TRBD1,CSATSTGGSPLHF
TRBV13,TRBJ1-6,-,CASSFGRNNSPLHF
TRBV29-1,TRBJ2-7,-,CSVRPGPLEQYF
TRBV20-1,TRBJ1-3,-,CSARDGSGRFSGNTIYF
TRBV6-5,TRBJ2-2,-,CASSYSIGRMNTGELFF
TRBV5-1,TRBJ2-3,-,CASSSSLSPDTQYF
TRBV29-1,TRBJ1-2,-,CSVSFGTNYGYTF
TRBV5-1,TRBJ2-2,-,CASSLARTANTGELFF
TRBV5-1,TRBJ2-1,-,CASAPSARGANDEQFF
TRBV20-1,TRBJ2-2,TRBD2,CSFPGGGGTGELFF
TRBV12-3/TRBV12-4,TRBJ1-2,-,CASSLRFLSGYTF
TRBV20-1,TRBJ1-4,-,CSASARGRNEKLFF
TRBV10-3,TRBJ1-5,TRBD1,CAINTGVNQPQHF
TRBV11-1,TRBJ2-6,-,CASSSPVRRSSGANVLTF
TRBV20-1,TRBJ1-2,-,CSAFHSLGFGGYTF
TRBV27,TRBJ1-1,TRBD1,CASKTGEFTEAFF
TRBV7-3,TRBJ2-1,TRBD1,CASSDGTGNEQFF
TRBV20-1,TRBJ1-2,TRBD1,CSASVSTGTGELWGYTF
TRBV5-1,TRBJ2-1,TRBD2,CASSLLAGLSVDPYNEQFF
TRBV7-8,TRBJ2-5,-,CASSLRVGSQGTQYF
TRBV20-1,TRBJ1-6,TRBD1,CSAWGGGTGNSPLHF
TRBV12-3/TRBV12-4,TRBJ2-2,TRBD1,CASSDRGRDTGELFF
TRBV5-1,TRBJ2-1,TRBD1,CASSPYTGQAHNEQFF
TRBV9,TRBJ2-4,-,CASSEGAKNIQYF
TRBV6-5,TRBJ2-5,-,CASSYVADQETQYF
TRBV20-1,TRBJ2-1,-,CSASVAASSYNEQFF
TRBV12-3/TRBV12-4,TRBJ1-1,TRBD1,CAAGKIPGQEDTEAFF
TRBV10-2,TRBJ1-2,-,CASSESTVDGYTF
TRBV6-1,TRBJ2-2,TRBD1,CASSRDRVAAGELFF
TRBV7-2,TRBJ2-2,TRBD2,CASSASRTSPGELFF
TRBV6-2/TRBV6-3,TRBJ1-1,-,CASSYLFRTLNTEAFF
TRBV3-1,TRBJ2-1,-,CASSQGRSSYNEQFF
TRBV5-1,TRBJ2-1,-,CASSYQQSDNEQFF
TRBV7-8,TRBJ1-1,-,CASSLKAGHTRWGNTEAFF
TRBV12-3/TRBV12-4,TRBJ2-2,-,CAGGTGAVTGELFF
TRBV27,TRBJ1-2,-,CASSPNGDSSYGYTF
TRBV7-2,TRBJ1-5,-,CASSFRHLNSNQPQHF
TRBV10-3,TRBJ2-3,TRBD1,CAISESTGTGLTDTQYF
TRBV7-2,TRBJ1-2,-,CASSLVFATYGYTF
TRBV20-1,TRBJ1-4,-,CSASSGTISEKLFF
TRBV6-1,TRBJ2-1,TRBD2,CASRPIAVAGGDNEQFF
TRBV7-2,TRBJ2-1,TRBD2,CASSPPAGQAYNEQFF
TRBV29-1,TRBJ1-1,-,CSVDWGVNTEAFF
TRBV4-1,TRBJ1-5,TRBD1,CASSPGQGNYQPQHF
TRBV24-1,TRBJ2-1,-,CATSDLQAIGEQFF
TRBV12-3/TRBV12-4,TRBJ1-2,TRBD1,CASREDREWGYTF
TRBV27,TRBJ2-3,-,CASSHGLDTQYF
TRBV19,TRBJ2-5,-,CASSPLPYQETQYF
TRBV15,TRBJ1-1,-,CATSRDRRGRATEAFF
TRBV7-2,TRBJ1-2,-,CASSNSRYGYTF
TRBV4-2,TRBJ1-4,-,CASSPEGTLNEKLFF
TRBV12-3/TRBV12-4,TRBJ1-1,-,CASNTENTEAFF
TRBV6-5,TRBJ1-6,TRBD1,CASSYAGTANSPLHF
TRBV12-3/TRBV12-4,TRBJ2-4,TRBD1,CASSIRQGGGNIQYF
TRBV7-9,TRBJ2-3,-,CASSLGAGSDTQYF